These T cell receptor beta chains were read from a single sample in a study of OX40 agonist ivuxolimab in advanced cancers. The data were produced by immunoSEQ multiplex PCR, yet TCRdb's version contains in-frame clones alone and is incomplete. The sample records about 85,000 clones, around 87% being singletons. The material sequenced was CD4+ or CD8+ T cells sorted from blood, taken in a trial of the OX40 agonist ivuxolimab. All receptors come from an adult with an advanced solid tumor such as melanoma, head and neck, liver or kidney cancer. Each CDR3 is given with its conserved first and last residue. Each record gives: V gene, clone size, D gene, J gene, CDR3 protein. A D gene is named only where the DNA matches it firmly. Rows may omit the clone size; those that give it use once, few, many or a size class.

V gene: TRBV28
clone size: -
D gene: TRBD1
J gene: TRBJ1-5
CDR3 protein: CASRMTGWEQPQHF

V gene: TRBV7-2
clone size: few
D gene: -
J gene: TRBJ2-5
CDR3 protein: CASSLGGAGTQYF

V gene: TRBV28
clone size: -
D gene: -
J gene: TRBJ1-1
CDR3 protein: CASRVYRGGTEAFF

V gene: TRBV30
clone size: few
D gene: TRBD1
J gene: TRBJ1-1
CDR3 protein: CAWSGQGKNTEAFF

V gene: TRBV7-2
clone size: -
D gene: -
J gene: TRBJ2-7
CDR3 protein: CASSLARGGYYEQYF

V gene: TRBV2
clone size: -
D gene: -
J gene: TRBJ1-2
CDR3 protein: CASIPVRDLASGYTF

V gene: TRBV5-1
clone size: -
D gene: -
J gene: TRBJ1-2
CDR3 protein: CASSRGTNYGYTF

V gene: TRBV18
clone size: few
D gene: TRBD1
J gene: TRBJ2-2
CDR3 protein: CASSLDRATGELFF

V gene: TRBV19
clone size: -
D gene: TRBD2
J gene: TRBJ2-1
CDR3 protein: CASSGGGRAYNEQFF

V gene: TRBV28
clone size: -
D gene: -
J gene: TRBJ1-5
CDR3 protein: CASSHTGFGGNQPQHF

V gene: TRBV5-1
clone size: -
D gene: -
J gene: TRBJ1-6
CDR3 protein: CASSSGASPLHF

V gene: TRBV18
clone size: -
D gene: -
J gene: TRBJ1-6
CDR3 protein: CASSPGQGVSPLHF

V gene: TRBV5-1
clone size: once
D gene: -
J gene: TRBJ1-6
CDR3 protein: CASSLAGSVIVNSPLHF

V gene: TRBV5-4
clone size: -
D gene: TRBD1
J gene: TRBJ1-1
CDR3 protein: CASSPGQGARDTEAFF

V gene: TRBV6-1
clone size: once
D gene: -
J gene: TRBJ1-3
CDR3 protein: CASSGRESGNTIYF

V gene: TRBV5-1
clone size: -
D gene: -
J gene: TRBJ1-2
CDR3 protein: CASSLTGANYGYTF

V gene: TRBV19
clone size: -
D gene: -
J gene: TRBJ1-4
CDR3 protein: CASSRRLNPQGGNEKLFF

V gene: TRBV5-1
clone size: -
D gene: TRBD1
J gene: TRBJ2-5
CDR3 protein: CASSLDRRRDQYF

V gene: TRBV9
clone size: once
D gene: -
J gene: TRBJ2-3
CDR3 protein: CASSILTSTDTQYF

V gene: TRBV7-2
clone size: -
D gene: TRBD1
J gene: TRBJ2-7
CDR3 protein: CASSLTGTVSYEQYF

V gene: TRBV18
clone size: -
D gene: -
J gene: TRBJ1-2
CDR3 protein: CASSPRTDQTYGYTF

V gene: TRBV7-6
clone size: -
D gene: -
J gene: TRBJ2-5
CDR3 protein: CASSLELGNQETQYF

V gene: TRBV28
clone size: -
D gene: -
J gene: TRBJ1-4
CDR3 protein: CASSLVGRLFF

V gene: TRBV25-1
clone size: -
D gene: TRBD1
J gene: TRBJ1-2
CDR3 protein: CASSPGTGNGYTF

V gene: TRBV7-3
clone size: -
D gene: -
J gene: TRBJ2-2
CDR3 protein: CASSPKQTGELFF

V gene: TRBV6-5
clone size: -
D gene: -
J gene: TRBJ2-7
CDR3 protein: CASSYKGPTSEQYF

V gene: TRBV6-5
clone size: -
D gene: -
J gene: TRBJ1-5
CDR3 protein: CATQETFSNQPQHF

V gene: TRBV6-5
clone size: -
D gene: TRBD1
J gene: TRBJ1-2
CDR3 protein: CASSRDSNYGYTF

V gene: TRBV2
clone size: -
D gene: -
J gene: TRBJ1-2
CDR3 protein: CASSDRGSSNYGYTF

V gene: TRBV2
clone size: -
D gene: TRBD1
J gene: TRBJ1-6
CDR3 protein: CASLGGANYNSPLHF

V gene: TRBV7-2
clone size: -
D gene: -
J gene: TRBJ1-1
CDR3 protein: CASSLSGTTLNTEAFF

V gene: TRBV28
clone size: -
D gene: TRBD2
J gene: TRBJ2-2
CDR3 protein: CASSLMTSGTGELFF

V gene: TRBV6-1
clone size: -
D gene: -
J gene: TRBJ2-5
CDR3 protein: CASSVDRGGETQYF

V gene: TRBV30
clone size: -
D gene: TRBD1
J gene: TRBJ1-4
CDR3 protein: CAWSLDRAEKLFF

V gene: TRBV28
clone size: -
D gene: TRBD2
J gene: TRBJ2-5
CDR3 protein: CASSRRQSGRAQTQYF

V gene: TRBV13
clone size: -
D gene: -
J gene: TRBJ1-2
CDR3 protein: CASSENRAYGYTF

V gene: TRBV4-3
clone size: -
D gene: -
J gene: TRBJ2-7
CDR3 protein: CASSPDGVREQYF

V gene: TRBV28
clone size: -
D gene: TRBD2
J gene: TRBJ2-5
CDR3 protein: CASTTSGRGTQYF

V gene: TRBV7-9
clone size: once
D gene: -
J gene: TRBJ1-1
CDR3 protein: CASSWTGGTEAFF

V gene: TRBV2
clone size: -
D gene: -
J gene: TRBJ1-2
CDR3 protein: CASSEGGDGYTF

V gene: TRBV4-1
clone size: -
D gene: -
J gene: TRBJ1-5
CDR3 protein: CASSQDGGIGNQPQHF

V gene: TRBV7-9
clone size: -
D gene: -
J gene: TRBJ2-3
CDR3 protein: CASSPGTGMGDTQYF

V gene: TRBV5-1
clone size: -
D gene: TRBD1
J gene: TRBJ1-1
CDR3 protein: CASRTGATGRYTEAFF

V gene: TRBV18
clone size: -
D gene: -
J gene: TRBJ1-1
CDR3 protein: CASSPRLGGDTEAFF

V gene: TRBV25-1
clone size: once
D gene: -
J gene: TRBJ1-2
CDR3 protein: CASSGQGYGYTF

V gene: TRBV2
clone size: -
D gene: TRBD1
J gene: TRBJ2-1
CDR3 protein: CASSEVQGGYNEQFF

V gene: TRBV9
clone size: -
D gene: -
J gene: TRBJ1-1
CDR3 protein: CASSARQVDTEAFF

V gene: TRBV7-2
clone size: -
D gene: TRBD2
J gene: TRBJ2-1
CDR3 protein: CASSLARTSGGTGEQFF

V gene: TRBV7-8
clone size: -
D gene: -
J gene: TRBJ2-5
CDR3 protein: CASSPTTLETQYF

V gene: TRBV11-1
clone size: few
D gene: -
J gene: TRBJ2-1
CDR3 protein: CASSPGRRGRSYNEQFF

V gene: TRBV2
clone size: -
D gene: -
J gene: TRBJ1-5
CDR3 protein: CASSVVRGNQPQHF

V gene: TRBV7-8
clone size: few
D gene: TRBD1
J gene: TRBJ1-6
CDR3 protein: CASSPGGFRSPLHF

V gene: TRBV5-1
clone size: once
D gene: -
J gene: TRBJ2-5
CDR3 protein: CASSIGTPGETQYF

V gene: TRBV28
clone size: -
D gene: TRBD2
J gene: TRBJ2-1
CDR3 protein: CASSVAGVSSYNEQFF

V gene: TRBV15
clone size: -
D gene: -
J gene: TRBJ2-1
CDR3 protein: CATSRPRNEQFF

V gene: TRBV6-5
clone size: -
D gene: TRBD1
J gene: TRBJ2-1
CDR3 protein: CASSYSGQDNEQFF

V gene: TRBV11-2
clone size: -
D gene: -
J gene: TRBJ1-2
CDR3 protein: CASSFSITARYGYTF